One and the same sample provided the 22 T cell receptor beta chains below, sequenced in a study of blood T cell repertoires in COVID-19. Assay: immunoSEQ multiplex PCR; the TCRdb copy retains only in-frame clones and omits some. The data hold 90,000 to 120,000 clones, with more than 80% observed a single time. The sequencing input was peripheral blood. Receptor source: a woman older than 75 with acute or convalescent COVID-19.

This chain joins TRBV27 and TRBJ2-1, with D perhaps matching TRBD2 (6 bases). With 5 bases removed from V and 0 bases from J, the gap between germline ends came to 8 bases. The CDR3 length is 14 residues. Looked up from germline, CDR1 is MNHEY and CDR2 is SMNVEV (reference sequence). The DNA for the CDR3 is TGTGCCAGCAGTCGGGGGTCCTCCTACAATGAGCAGTTCTTC. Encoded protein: CASSRGSSYNEQFF.

CDR3 residues: CASSSQGAGETQYF. In DNA form, the CDR3 reads TGCGCCAGCAGCTCACAGGGGGCGGGGGAGACCCAGTACTTC. This rearrangement joins TRBV5-1 to TRBJ2-5; 9 positions agree with TRBD1. V dropped 3 bases and J dropped 5; count of bases not matched to a gene: 5. The CDR3 spans 14 residues. In germline, CDR1 is SGHRS, CDR2 YFSETQ.

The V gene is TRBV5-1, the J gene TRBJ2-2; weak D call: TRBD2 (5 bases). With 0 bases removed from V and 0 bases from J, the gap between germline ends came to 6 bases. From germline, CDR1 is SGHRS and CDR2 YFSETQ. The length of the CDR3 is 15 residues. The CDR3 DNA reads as TGCGCCAGCAGCTTGGGAGGGACGAACACCGGGGAGCTGTTTTTT. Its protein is CASSLGGTNTGELFF.

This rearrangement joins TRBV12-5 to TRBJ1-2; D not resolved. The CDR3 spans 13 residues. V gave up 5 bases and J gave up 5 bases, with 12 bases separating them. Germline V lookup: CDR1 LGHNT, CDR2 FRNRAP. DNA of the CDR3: TGTGCTAGTGGTCGGGAGGTCGGGTATGGCTACACCTTC. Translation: CASGREVGYGYTF.

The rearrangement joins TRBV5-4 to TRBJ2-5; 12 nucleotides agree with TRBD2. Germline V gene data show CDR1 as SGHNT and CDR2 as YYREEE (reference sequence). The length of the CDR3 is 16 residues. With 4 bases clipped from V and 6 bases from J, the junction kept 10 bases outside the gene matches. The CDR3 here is CASSPNLAGGPQTQYF. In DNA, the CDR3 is TGTGCCAGCAGCCCCAACCTAGCGGGGGGGCCACAGACCCAGTACTTC.

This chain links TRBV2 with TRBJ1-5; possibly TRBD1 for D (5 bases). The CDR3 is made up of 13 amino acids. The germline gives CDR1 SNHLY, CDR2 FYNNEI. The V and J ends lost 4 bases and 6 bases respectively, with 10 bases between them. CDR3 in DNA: TGTGCCAGCAGTGGACAGAGAGGTCAGCCCCAGCATTTT. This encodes CASSGQRGQPQHF.

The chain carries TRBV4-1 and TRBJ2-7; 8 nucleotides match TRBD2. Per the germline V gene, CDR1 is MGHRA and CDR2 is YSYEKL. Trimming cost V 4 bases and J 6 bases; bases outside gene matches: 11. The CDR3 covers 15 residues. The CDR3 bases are TGCGCCAGCAGCCCCGCGCCGGGACTAGTAGCCGAGCAGTACTTC. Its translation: CASSPAPGLVAEQYF.

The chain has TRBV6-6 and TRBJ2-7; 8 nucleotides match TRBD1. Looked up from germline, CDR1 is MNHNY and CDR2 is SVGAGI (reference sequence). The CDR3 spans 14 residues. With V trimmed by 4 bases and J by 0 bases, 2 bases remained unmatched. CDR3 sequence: CASSWGQVSYEQYF. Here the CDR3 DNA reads TGTGCCAGCAGTTGGGGACAGGTCTCCTACGAGCAGTACTTC.

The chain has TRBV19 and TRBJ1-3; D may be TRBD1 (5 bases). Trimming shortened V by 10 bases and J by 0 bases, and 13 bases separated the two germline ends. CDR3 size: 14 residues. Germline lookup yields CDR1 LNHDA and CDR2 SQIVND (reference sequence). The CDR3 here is CATRTGGSGNTIYF. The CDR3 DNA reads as TGTGCCACGCGGACCGGGGGCTCTGGAAACACCATATATTTT.

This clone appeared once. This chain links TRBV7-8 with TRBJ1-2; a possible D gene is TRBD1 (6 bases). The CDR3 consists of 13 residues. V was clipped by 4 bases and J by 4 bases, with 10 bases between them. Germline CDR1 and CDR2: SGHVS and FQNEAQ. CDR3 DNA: TGTGCCAGCAGCTACGGGACATTCTATGGCTACACCTTC. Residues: CASSYGTFYGYTF.

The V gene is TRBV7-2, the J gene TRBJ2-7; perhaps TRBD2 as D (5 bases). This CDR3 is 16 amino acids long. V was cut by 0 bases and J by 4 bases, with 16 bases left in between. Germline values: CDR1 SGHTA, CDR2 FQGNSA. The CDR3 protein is CASSLALGGGSYEQYF. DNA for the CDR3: TGTGCCAGCAGCTTAGCCCTCGGTGGCGGGTCGTACGAGCAGTACTTC.

The CDR3 here is CASSLMNEQFF. The CDR3 nucleotides read TGTGCCAGCTCACTAATGAATGAGCAGTTCTTC. The rearrangement uses TRBV18 and TRBJ2-1; D not resolved. Trimming stripped 4 bases from V and 7 bases from J, with 5 bases between. Germline V gene lookup returns CDR1 KGHSH and CDR2 LQKENI. This CDR3 contains 11 residues.

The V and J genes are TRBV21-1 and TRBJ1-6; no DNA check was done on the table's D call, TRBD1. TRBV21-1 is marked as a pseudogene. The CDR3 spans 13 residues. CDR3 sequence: CASRHRGNSPLHF. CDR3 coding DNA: TGTGCCAGCAGGCACAGGGGTAATTCACCCCTCCACTTT.

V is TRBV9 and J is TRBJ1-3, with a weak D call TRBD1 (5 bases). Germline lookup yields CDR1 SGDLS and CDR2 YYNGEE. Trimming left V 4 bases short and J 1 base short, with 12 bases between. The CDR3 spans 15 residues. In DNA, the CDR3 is TGTGCCAGCAGCCCCGGGGGAGTTTCTGGAAACACCATATATTTT. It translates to CASSPGGVSGNTIYF.

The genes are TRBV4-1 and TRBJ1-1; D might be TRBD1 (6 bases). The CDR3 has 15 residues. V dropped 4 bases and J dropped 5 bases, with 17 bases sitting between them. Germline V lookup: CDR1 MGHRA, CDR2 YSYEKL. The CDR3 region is CASSPREGVGTEAFF. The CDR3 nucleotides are TGCGCCAGCAGCCCCCGGGAGGGGGTCGGTACTGAAGCTTTCTTT.

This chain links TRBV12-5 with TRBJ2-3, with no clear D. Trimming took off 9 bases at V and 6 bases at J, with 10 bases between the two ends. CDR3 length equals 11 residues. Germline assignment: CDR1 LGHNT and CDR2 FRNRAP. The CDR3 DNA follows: TGTGCTAGCTGCGCCATGGATACGCAGTATTTT. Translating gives CASCAMDTQYF.

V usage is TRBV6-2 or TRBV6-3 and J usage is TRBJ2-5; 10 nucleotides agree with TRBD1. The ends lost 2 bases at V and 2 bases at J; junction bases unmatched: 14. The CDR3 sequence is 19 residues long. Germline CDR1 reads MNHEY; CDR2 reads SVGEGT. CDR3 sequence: CASSYPTGTGDFGQETQYF. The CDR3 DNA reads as TGTGCCAGCAGTTACCCAACGGGGACAGGGGATTTTGGGCAAGAGACCCAGTACTTC.

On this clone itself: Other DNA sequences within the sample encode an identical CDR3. The CDR3 is CASKGASNQPQHF. In DNA, the CDR3 is TGTGCCAGTAAAGGGGCGAGCAATCAGCCCCAGCATTTT. This chain links TRBV19 with TRBJ1-5; TRBD1 is a possible D gene (5 bases). The germline V gene has CDR1 LNHDA and CDR2 SQIVND (reference sequence). The CDR3 loop spans 13 amino acids. The V end was cut by 7 bases, the J end by 1 base, with 8 bases between.

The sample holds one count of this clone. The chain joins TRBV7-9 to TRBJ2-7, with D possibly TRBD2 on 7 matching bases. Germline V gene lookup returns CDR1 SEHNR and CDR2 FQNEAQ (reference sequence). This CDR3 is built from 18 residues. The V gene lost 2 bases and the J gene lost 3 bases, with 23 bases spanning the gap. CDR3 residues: CASSLYPPRTGGRYEQYF. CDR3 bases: TGTGCCAGCAGCTTATACCCCCCTAGGACGGGGGGCCGCTACGAGCAGTACTTC.

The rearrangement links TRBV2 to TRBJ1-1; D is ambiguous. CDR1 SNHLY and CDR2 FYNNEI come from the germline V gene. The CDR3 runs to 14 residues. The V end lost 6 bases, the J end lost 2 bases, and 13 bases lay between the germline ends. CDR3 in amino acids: CASRTGRVNTEAFF. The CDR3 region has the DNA TGTGCCAGCAGGACGGGGAGGGTTAACACTGAAGCTTTCTTT.

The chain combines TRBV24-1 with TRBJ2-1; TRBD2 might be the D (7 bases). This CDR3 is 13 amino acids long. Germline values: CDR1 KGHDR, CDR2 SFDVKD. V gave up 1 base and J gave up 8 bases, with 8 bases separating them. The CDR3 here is CATSDLGGDEQFF. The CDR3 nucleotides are TGTGCCACCAGTGATTTAGGGGGGGATGAGCAGTTCTTC.

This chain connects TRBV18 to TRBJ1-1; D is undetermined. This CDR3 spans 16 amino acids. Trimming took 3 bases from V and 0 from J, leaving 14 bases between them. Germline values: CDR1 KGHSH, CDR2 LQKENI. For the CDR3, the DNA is TGTGCCAGCTCACCTTTAGAGTTGAAGCTGAACACTGAAGCTTTCTTT. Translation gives CASSPLELKLNTEAFF.